These T cell receptor beta chains were read from a single sample in a study of neurological immune-mediated disorders. TCRdb fed the 5' RACE reads into MiXCR, producing one record per CDR3 protein. The data contain fewer than 50,000 distinct CDR3 sequences, 2% to 2.5% of them seen just once; the ten biggest clones take up roughly 12%. Sequencing input: PBMCs. These receptors were taken from a man aged 25 to 45 with multiple sclerosis. Both conserved end residues are part of each CDR3. The D gene is left open where the match is weak. Clone size, where shown, is once, few, many, or a class for clones that have expanded.

d_call | j_call | v_call | clone_size | cdr3_aa | cdr3_nt
NA | TRBJ2-7 | TRBV29-1 | many | CSVVGVLGSYEQYF | TGCAGCGTTGTAGGTGTTTTGGGGTCCTACGAGCAGTACTTC
TRBD1 | TRBJ2-2 | TRBV28 | many | CASTEGQANTGELFF | TGTGCCAGCACCGAGGGACAGGCGAACACCGGGGAGCTGTTTTTT
TRBD2 | TRBJ2-3 | TRBV15 | NA | CATSRDLAGGTDKQYF | TGTGCCACCAGCAGAGATCTAGCGGGGGGCACAGATAAGCAGTATTTT
NA | TRBJ2-1 | TRBV5-6 | many | CASSSGTQQFF | TGTGCCAGCAGCTCCGGAACCCAGCAGTTCTTC
NA | TRBJ2-7 | TRBV7-2 | many | CASSLTGYNEQYF | TGTGCCAGCAGCCTTACAGGGTACAACGAGCAGTACTTC
TRBD1 | TRBJ2-1 | TRBV5-1 | many | CASSYLSRDRGDEQFF | TGCGCCAGCAGCTATTTGTCCCGGGACAGGGGGGATGAGCAGTTCTTC
NA | TRBJ1-2 | TRBV12-3/TRBV12-4 | many | CASSLWGAGGYTF | TGTGCCAGCAGTTTATGGGGAGCGGGGGGCTACACCTTC
NA | TRBJ1-2 | TRBV12-3/TRBV12-4 | many | CASSFSGGRPRGYTF | TGTGCCAGCAGTTTCTCTGGGGGGCGCCCCCGGGGCTACACCTTC
NA | TRBJ2-4 | TRBV6-2/TRBV6-3 | many | CASSYSVVRTNIQYF | TGTGCCAGCAGTTACTCGGTAGTCAGGACAAACATTCAGTACTTC
TRBD1 | TRBJ1-2 | TRBV5-1 | many | CASSSPGTGSYGYTF | TGCGCCAGCAGCTCTCCCGGGACAGGGTCCTATGGCTACACCTTC
NA | TRBJ2-7 | TRBV20-1 | many | CSATGAEYYVEQYF | TGCAGTGCTACCGGGGCAGAGTACTACGTAGAGCAGTACTTC
NA | TRBJ2-7 | TRBV24-1 | few | CATSGTDPYEQYF | TGTGCCACCAGTGGGACAGACCCATACGAGCAGTACTTC
TRBD1 | TRBJ2-5 | TRBV18 | many | CASSPVDRAKETQYF | TGTGCCAGCTCACCGGTGGACAGGGCGAAAGAGACCCAGTACTTC
NA | TRBJ2-7 | TRBV20-1 | many | CSARALYGDTYEQYF | TGCAGTGCTAGAGCTCTATACGGGGACACCTACGAGCAGTACTTC
NA | TRBJ2-3 | TRBV7-2 | many | CASSLVKVSVYF | TGTGCCAGCAGCTTAGTTAAGGTTTCGGTGTATTTT
TRBD1 | TRBJ2-7 | TRBV3-1 | NA | CASSPGQGAGEQYF | TGTGCCAGCAGCCCGGGACAGGGGGCCGGGGAGCAGTACTTC
NA | TRBJ1-2 | TRBV5-5 | many | CASSLGGTFNYGYTF | TGTGCCAGCAGCTTGGGCGGGACGTTTAACTATGGCTACACCTTC
TRBD2 | TRBJ2-3 | TRBV6-6 | many | CASSMTSGGAKDTQYF | TGTGCCAGCAGTATGACTAGCGGGGGGGCCAAAGATACGCAGTATTTT
TRBD2 | TRBJ2-3 | TRBV7-8 | many | CASSLVQITSGRALDTQYF | TGTGCCAGCAGCTTAGTCCAAATAACTAGCGGGAGGGCCTTGGATACGCAGTATTTT